The present T cell receptor (beta chain) was sequenced within a study of technical replicates of blood from four donors. Germline lookup yields CDR1 LGHNT and CDR2 FRNRAP. V was clipped by 1 base and J by 3 bases, with 3 bases between them. The CDR3 contains 12 residues. This table comes from immunoSEQ multiplex PCR, and its TCRdb copy is limited to in-frame clones, with some not included. The sample records about 70,000 clones, approximately 96% being singletons. This chain joins TRBV12-5 and TRBJ1-1, with D hard to call. The clonotype comes from a human donor in good health. The specimen was T cells isolated from PBMCs. CDR3 protein: CASGLDYTEAFF. In nucleotides, the CDR3 is TGTGCTAGTGGTTTGGACTACACTGAAGCTTTCTTT. Drawing the rest from reference TRBV12-5 and TRBJ1-1, the complete variable domain is DARVTQTPRHKVTEMGQEVTMRCQPILGHNTVFWYRQTMMQGLELLAYFRNRAPLDDSGMPKDRFSAEMPDATLATLKIQPSEPRDSAVYFCASGLDYTEAFFGQGTRLTVV.